Described below is a single T cell receptor (beta chain) sequence and its context. Its antigen is unidentified. This entry belongs to a study of cytomegalovirus exposure and HLA in healthy donors. Study-wide results and limits: Subsequent analysis showed first-cohort TCR clusters tending to co-occur in 120 validation repertoires.

The V and J ends lost 1 base and 6 bases, in that order; junction bases with no gene match: 24. CDR3 length equals 21 residues. The germline gives CDR1 MNHEY, CDR2 SMNVEV (reference sequence). Data came from immunoSEQ multiplex PCR; TCRdb stores just in-frame clones and leaves some out. Found here are under 250,000 clones, 75% to 95% of them singletons; the top ten hold around 1.1%. The V and J genes are TRBV27 and TRBJ2-5, with 9 bases lining up with TRBD2. Sequencing was done on a sample of PBMCs. The sequence derives from a woman between 18 and 29 years old in good health and CMV-seronegative. Written as DNA, the CDR3 is TGTGCCAGCAGTTTATACCCAGGCAATCGGCGGGAGGGCCGAGGTGAAAAGACCCAGTACTTC. Translation: CASSLYPGNRREGRGEKTQYF.